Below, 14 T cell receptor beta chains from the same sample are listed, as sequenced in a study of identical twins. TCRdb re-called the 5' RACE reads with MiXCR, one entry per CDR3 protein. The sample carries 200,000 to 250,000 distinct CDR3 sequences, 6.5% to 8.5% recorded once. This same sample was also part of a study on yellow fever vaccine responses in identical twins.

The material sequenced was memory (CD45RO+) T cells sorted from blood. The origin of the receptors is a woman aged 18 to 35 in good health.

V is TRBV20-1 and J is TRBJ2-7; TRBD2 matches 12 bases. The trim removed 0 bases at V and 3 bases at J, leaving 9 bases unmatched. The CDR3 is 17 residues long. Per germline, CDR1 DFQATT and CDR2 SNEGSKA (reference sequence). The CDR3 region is CSARDRTSGIGNYEQYF. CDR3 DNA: TGCAGTGCTAGAGATCGGACTAGCGGGATAGGTAACTACGAGCAGTACTTC.

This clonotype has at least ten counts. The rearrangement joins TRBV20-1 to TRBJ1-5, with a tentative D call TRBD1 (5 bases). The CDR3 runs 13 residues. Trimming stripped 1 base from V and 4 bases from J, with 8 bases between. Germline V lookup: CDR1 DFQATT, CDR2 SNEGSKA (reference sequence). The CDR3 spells CSARGDGNQPQHF. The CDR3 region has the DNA TGCAGTGCTAGAGGGGACGGGAATCAGCCCCAGCATTTT.

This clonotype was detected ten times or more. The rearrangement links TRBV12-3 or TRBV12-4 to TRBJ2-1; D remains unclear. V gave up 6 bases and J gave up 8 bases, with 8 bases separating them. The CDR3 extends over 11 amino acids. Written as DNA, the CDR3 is TGTGCCAGCAGCTGGATCGATGAGCAGTTCTTC. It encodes CASSWIDEQFF.

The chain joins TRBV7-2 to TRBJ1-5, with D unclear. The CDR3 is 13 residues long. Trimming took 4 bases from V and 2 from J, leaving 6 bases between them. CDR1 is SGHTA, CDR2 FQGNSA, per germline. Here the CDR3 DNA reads TGTGCCAGCAGCTATACAGGCAATCAGCCCCAGCATTTT. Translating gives CASSYTGNQPQHF.

CDR3 in amino acids: CASAGRQSLYEQYF. Written as DNA, the CDR3 is TGTGCCAGCGCGGGAAGGCAGTCCCTTTACGAGCAGTACTTC. The chain recombines TRBV19 with TRBJ2-7, with D perhaps matching TRBD2 (6 bases). V was shortened by 9 bases and J by 4 bases, with 19 bases between the two germline ends. CDR1 and CDR2 (germline): LNHDA, SQIVND (reference sequence). This CDR3 has 14 residues.

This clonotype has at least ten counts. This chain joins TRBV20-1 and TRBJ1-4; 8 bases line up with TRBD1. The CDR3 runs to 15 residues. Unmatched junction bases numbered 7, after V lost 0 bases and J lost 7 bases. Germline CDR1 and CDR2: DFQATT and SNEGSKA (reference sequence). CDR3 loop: CSARDSAGGGEKLFF. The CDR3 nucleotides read TGCAGTGCTAGAGATTCGGCAGGGGGCGGTGAAAAACTGTTTTTT.

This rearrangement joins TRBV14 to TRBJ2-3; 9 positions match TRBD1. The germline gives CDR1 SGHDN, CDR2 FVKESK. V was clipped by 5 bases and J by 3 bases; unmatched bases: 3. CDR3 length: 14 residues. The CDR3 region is CASSGTGYTDTQYF. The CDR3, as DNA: TGTGCCAGCAGCGGGACAGGGTATACAGATACGCAGTATTTT. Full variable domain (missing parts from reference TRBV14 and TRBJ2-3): EAGVTQFPSHSVIEKGQTVTLRCDPISGHDNLYWYRRVMGKEIKFLLHFVKESKQDESGMPNNRFLAERTGGTYSTLKVQPAELEDSGVYFCASSGTGYTDTQYFGPGTRLTVL.

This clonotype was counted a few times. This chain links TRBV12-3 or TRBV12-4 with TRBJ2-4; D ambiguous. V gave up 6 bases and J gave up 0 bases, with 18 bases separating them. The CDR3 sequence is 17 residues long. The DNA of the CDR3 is TGTGCCAGCAGCACCGACTCTACCGAGTTAGCCAAAAACATTCAGTACTTC. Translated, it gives CASSTDSTELAKNIQYF.

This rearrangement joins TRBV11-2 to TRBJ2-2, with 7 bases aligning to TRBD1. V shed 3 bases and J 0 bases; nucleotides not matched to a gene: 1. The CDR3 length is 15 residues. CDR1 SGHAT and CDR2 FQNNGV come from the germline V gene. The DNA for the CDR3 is TGTGCCAGCAGCTTGGGACAGTCGAACACCGGGGAGCTGTTTTTT. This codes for CASSLGQSNTGELFF. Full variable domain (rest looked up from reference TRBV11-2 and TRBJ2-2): EAGVAQSPRYKIIEKRQSVAFWCNPISGHATLYWYQQILGQGPKLLIQFQNNGVVDDSQLPKDRFSAERLKGVDSTLKIQPAKLEDSAVYLCASSLGQSNTGELFFGEGSRLTVL.

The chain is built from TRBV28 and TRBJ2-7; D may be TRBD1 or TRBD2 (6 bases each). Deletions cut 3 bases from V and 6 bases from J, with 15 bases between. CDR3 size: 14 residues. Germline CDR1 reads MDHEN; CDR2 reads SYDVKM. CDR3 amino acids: CASSFGAGGREQYF. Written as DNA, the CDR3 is TGTGCCAGCAGTTTTGGGGCTGGGGGGCGCGAGCAGTACTTC.

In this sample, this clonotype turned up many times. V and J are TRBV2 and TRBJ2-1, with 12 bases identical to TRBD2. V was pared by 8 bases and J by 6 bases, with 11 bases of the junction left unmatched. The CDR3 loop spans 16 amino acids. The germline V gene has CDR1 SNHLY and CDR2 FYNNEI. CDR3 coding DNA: TGTGCCAGCGGGGGGCCCGGACTAGCGGGGACCAATGAGCAGTTCTTC. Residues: CASGGPGLAGTNEQFF.

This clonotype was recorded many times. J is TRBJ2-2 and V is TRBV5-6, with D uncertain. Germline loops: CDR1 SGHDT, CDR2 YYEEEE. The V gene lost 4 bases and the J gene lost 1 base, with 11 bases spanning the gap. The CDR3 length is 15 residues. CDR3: CASSKGYRNTGELFF. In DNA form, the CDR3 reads TGTGCCAGCAGCAAGGGATACCGGAACACCGGGGAGCTGTTTTTT.

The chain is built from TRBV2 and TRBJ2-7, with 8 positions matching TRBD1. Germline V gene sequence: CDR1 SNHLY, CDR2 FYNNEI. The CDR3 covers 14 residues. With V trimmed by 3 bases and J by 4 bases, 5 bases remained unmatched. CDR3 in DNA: TGTGCCAGCAGTGAGAGACAGGGGTGGTACGAGCAGTACTTC. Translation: CASSERQGWYEQYF.

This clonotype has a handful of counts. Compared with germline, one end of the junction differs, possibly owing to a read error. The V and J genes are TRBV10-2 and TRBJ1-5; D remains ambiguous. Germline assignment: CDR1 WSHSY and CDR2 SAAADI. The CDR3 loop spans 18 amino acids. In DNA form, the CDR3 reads TGCGCCAACAGTGAGTCGGTGGGTACTAGAGTCGGCAATCAGCCCCAGCATTTT. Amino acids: CANSESVGTRVGNQPQHF.